Sequencing of this TCR beta chain was carried out in a study of technical replicates of blood from a handful of donors. The CDR3 runs 15 residues. CDR1 is SNHLY, CDR2 FYNNEI, per germline. V was pared by 6 bases and J by 7 bases, with 21 bases between. Some clones are missing from TCRdb's copy, which holds only in-frame ones; the method was immunoSEQ multiplex PCR. The sample yields around 68,000 clones, under 98% seen once. The sequence derives from a human donor in good health. The genes are TRBV2 and TRBJ2-5; maybe TRBD1 (5 bases). Sequencing was carried out using T cells isolated from PBMCs. The CDR3 is CASSHRQTLVGTQYF. The CDR3 nucleotides are TGTGCCAGCAGCCACCGACAGACCCTTGTAGGGACCCAGTACTTC.